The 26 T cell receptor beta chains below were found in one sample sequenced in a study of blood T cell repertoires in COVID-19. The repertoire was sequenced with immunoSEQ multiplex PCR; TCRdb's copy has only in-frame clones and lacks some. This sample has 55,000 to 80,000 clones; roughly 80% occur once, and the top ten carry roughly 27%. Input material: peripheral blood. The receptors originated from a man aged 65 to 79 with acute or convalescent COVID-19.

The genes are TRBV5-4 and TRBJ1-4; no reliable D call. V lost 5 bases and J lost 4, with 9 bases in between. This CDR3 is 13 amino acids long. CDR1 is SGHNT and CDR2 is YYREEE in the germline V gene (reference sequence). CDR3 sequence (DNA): TGTGCCAGCAGGGAGGACCTTAATGAAAAACTGTTTTTT. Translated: CASREDLNEKLFF.

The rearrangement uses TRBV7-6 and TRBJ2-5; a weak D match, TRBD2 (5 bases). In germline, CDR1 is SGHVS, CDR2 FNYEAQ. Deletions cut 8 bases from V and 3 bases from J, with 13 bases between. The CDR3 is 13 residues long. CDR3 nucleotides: TGTGCCAGCGAGGAGGTGGTGGAAGAGACCCAGTACTTC. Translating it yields CASEEVVEETQYF.

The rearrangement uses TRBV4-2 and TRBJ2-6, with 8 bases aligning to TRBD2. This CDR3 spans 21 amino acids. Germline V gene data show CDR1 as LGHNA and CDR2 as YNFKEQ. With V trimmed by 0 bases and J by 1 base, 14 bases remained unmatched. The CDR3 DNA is TGTGCCAGCAGCCAAGATACCCCCCTCGTGGCGGGAGGATCTGGGGCCAACGTCCTGACTTTC. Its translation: CASSQDTPLVAGGSGANVLTF.

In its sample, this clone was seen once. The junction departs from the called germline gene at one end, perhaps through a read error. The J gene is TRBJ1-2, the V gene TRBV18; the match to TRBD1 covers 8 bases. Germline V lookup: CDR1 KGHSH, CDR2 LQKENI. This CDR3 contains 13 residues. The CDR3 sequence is CASSPQGENGYTF. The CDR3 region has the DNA TGTGCCAGCTCCCCACAGGGGGAGAATGGCTACACCTTC.

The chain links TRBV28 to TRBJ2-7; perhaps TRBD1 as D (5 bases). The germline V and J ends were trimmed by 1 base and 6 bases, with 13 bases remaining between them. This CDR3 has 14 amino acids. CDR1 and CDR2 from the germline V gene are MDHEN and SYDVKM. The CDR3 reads CASSLSGAQGEQYF. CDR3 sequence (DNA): TGTGCCAGCAGTTTATCTGGGGCCCAAGGCGAGCAGTACTTC.

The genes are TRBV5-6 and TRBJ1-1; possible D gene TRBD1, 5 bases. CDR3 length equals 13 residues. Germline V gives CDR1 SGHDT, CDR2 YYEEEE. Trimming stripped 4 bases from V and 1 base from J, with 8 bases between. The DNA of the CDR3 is TGTGCCAGCAGCGGTGACAGGAACACTGAAGCTTTCTTT. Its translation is CASSGDRNTEAFF.

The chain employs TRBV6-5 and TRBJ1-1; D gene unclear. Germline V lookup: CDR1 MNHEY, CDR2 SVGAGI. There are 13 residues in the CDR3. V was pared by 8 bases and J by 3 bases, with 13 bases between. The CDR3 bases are TGTGCCAGCCGGAGGGCCCAGGACACTGAAGCTTTCTTT. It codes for CASRRAQDTEAFF.

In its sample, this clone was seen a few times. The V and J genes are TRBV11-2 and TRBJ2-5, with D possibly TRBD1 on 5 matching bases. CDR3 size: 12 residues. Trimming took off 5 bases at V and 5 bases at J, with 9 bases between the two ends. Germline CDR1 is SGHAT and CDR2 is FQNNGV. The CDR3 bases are TGTGCCAGCAGCCGGTGGGGCGAGACCCAGTACTTC. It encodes CASSRWGETQYF.

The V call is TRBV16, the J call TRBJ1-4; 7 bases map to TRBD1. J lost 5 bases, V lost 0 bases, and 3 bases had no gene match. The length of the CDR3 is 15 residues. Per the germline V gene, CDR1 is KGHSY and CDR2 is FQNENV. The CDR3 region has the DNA TGTGCCAGCAGCCAATCGAGGGGGCACAATGAAAAACTGTTTTTT. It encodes CASSQSRGHNEKLFF.

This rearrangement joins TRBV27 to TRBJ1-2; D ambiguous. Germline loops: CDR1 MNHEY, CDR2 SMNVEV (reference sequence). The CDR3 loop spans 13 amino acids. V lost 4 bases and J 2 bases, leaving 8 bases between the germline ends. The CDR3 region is CASSSGINYGYTF. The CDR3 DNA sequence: TGTGCCAGCAGTTCAGGCATAAACTATGGCTACACCTTC.

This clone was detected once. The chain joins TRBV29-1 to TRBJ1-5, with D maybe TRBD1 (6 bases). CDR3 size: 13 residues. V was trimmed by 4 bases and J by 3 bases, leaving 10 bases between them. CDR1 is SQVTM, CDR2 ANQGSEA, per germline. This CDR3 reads CSVVAGVNQPQHF. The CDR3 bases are TGCAGCGTTGTGGCAGGGGTCAATCAGCCCCAGCATTTT.

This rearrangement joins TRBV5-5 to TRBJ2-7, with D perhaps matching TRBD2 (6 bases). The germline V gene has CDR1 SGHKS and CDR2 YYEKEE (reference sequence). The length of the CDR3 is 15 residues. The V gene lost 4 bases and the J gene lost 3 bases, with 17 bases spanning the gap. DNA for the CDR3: TGTGCCAGCAGCCCTACTCCCGGGACTTACTACGAGCAGTACTTC. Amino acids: CASSPTPGTYYEQYF.

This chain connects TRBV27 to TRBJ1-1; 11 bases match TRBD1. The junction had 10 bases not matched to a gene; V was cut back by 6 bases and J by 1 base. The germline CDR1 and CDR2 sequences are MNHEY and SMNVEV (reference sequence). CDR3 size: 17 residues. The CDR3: CASSLIGTGGRNTEAFF. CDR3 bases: TGTGCCAGCAGCCTAATAGGGACAGGGGGGAGGAACACTGAAGCTTTCTTT.

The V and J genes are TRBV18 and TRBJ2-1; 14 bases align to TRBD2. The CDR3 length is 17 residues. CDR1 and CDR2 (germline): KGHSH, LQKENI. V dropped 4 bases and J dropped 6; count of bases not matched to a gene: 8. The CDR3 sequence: CASSRRPGTSGGNEQFF. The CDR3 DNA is TGTGCCAGCTCACGCCGGCCCGGGACTAGCGGGGGCAATGAGCAGTTCTTC.

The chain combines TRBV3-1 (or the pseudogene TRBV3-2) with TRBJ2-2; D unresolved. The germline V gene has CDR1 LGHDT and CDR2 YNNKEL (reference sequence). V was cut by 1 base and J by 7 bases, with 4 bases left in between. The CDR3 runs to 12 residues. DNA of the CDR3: TGTGCCAGCAGCCAAGGCGGCGGGGAGCTGTTTTTT. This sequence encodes CASSQGGGELFF.

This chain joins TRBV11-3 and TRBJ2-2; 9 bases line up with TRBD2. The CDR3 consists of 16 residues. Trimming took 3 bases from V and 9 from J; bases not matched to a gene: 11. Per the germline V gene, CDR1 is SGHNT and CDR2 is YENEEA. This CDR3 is CASSLGGRAGGWELFF. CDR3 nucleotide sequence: TGTGCCAGCAGCTTGGGCGGGAGGGCCGGAGGATGGGAGCTGTTTTTT.

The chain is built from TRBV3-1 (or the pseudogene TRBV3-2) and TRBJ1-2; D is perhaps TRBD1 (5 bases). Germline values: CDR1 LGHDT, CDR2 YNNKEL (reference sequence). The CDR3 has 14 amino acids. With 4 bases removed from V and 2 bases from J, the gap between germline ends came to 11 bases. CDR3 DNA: TGTGCCAGCAGCCCCCTCCAGGGCAACTATGGCTACACCTTC. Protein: CASSPLQGNYGYTF.

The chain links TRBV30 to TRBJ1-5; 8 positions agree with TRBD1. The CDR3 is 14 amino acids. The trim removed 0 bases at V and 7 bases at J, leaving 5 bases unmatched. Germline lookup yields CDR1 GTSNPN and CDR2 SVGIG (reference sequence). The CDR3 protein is CAWSVLTGEQPQHF. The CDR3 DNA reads TGTGCCTGGAGTGTACTGACAGGGGAACAGCCCCAGCATTTT.

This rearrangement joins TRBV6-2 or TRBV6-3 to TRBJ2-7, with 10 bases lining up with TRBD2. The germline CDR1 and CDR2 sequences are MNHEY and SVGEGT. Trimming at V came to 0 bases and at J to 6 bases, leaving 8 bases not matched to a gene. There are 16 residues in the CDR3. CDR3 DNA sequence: TGTGCCAGCAGTTACTCGATCCAGCGGGAGGGCCGCGAGCAGTACTTC. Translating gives CASSYSIQREGREQYF.

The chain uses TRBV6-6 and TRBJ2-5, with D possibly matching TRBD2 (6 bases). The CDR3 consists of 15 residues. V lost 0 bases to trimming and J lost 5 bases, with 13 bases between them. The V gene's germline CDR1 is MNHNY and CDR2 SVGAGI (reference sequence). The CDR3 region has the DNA TGTGCCAGCAGTTACTCGACACTAGCTCCCGAGACCCAGTACTTC. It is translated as CASSYSTLAPETQYF.

In DNA form, the CDR3 reads TGTGCCAGCAGTTACTCTGAGACTAGCGGGGTCTACGAGCAGTACTTC. Protein: CASSYSETSGVYEQYF. V usage is TRBV6-5 and J usage is TRBJ2-7; 11 positions match TRBD2. The germline gives CDR1 MNHEY, CDR2 SVGAGI. CDR3 length: 16 amino acids. Germline trimming cut 0 bases from V and 3 bases from J; bases unmatched to any gene: 4.

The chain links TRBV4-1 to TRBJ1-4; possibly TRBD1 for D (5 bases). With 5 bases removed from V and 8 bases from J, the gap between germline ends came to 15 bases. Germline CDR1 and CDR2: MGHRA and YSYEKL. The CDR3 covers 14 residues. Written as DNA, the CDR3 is TGCGCCAGCAGCTCCCCCTGGCAGGGAGAAAAACTGTTTTTT. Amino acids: CASSSPWQGEKLFF.

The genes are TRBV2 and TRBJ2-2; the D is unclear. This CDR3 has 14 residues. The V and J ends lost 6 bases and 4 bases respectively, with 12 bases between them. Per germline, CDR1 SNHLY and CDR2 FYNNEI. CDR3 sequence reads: CASSVPSSTGELFF. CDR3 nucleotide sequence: TGTGCCAGCAGCGTTCCTAGTAGCACCGGGGAGCTGTTTTTT.

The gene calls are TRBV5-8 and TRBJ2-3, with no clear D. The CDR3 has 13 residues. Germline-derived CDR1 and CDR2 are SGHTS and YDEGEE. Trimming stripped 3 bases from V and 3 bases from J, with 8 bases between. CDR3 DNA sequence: TGTGCCAGCAGCTCCTCCCTAACAGATACGCAGTATTTT. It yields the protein CASSSSLTDTQYF.

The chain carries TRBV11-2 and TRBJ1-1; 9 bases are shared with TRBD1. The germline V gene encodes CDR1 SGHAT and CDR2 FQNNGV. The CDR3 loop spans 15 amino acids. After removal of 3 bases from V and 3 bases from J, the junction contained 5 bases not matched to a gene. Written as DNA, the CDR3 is TGTGCCAGCAGCTTCGGGGGACAGGGAGACACTGAAGCTTTCTTT. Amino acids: CASSFGGQGDTEAFF.

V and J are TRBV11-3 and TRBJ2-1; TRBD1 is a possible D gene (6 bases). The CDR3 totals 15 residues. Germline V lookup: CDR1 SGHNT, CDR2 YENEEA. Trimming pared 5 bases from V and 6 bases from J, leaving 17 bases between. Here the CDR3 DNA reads TGTGCCAGCAGCCAACAGGGTTCGGGTCGCAATGAGCAGTTCTTC. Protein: CASSQQGSGRNEQFF.